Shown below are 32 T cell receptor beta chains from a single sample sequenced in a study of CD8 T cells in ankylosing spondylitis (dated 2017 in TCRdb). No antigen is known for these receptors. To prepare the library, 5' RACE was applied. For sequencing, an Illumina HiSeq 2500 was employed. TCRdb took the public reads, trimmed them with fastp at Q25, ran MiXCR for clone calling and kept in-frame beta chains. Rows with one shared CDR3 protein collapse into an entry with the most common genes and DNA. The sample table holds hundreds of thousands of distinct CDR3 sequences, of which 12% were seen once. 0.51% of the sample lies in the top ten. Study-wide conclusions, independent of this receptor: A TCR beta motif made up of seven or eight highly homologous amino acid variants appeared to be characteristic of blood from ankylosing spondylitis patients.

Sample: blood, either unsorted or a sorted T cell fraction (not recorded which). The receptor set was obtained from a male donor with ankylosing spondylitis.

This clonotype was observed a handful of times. The CDR3 nucleotides read TGTGCCAGCAGCTGGATCATCCGCAGGGAGGACGAGCAGTACTTC. Its protein product is CASSWIIRREDEQYF. V gene TRBV5-6 combines with J gene TRBJ2-7; D may be TRBD2 (6 bases). Germline V gene lookup returns CDR1 SGHDT and CDR2 YYEEEE. This CDR3 has 15 residues. Trimming took off 3 bases at V and 5 bases at J, with 18 bases between the two ends.

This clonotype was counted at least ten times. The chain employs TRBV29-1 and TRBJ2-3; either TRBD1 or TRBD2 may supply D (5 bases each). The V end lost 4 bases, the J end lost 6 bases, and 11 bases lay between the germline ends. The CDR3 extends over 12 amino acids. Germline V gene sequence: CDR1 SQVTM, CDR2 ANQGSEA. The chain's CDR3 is CSVGDLGDTQYF. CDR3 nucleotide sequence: TGCAGCGTTGGGGACCTAGGGGATACGCAGTATTTT.

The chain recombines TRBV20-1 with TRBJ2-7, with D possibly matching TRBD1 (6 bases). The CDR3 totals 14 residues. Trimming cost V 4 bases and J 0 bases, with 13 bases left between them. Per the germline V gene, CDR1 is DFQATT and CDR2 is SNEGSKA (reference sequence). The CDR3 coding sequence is TGCAGTGCTACCGGGACACCAAGCTCCTACGAGCAGTACTTC. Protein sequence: CSATGTPSSYEQYF.

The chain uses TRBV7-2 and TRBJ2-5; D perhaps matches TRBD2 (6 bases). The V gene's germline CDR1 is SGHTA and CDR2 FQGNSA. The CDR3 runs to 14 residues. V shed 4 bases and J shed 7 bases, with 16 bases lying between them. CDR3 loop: CASSSLTGEGTQYF. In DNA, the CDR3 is TGTGCCAGCAGCTCCCTGACGGGAGAGGGGACCCAGTACTTC.

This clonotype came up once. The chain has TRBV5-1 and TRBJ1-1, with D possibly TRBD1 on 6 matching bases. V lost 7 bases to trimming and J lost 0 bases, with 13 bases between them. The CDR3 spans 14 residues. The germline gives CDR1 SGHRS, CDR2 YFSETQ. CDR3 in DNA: TGCGCCAGCGGAGGGGGGCGCATGAACACTGAAGCTTTCTTT. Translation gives CASGGGRMNTEAFF.

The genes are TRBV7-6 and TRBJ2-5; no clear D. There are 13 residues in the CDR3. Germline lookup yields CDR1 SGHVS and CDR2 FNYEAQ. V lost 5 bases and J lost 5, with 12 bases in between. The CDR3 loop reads CASSAQRLETQYF. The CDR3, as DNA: TGTGCCAGCAGCGCGCAGAGGTTGGAGACCCAGTACTTC.

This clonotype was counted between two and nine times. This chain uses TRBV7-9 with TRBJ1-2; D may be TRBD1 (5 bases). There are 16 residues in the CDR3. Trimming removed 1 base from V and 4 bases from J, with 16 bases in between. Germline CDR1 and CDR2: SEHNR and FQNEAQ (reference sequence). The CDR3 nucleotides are TGTGCCAGCAGCTTAGTAGGGGCCCGACCCAGCTATGGCTACACCTTC. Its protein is CASSLVGARPSYGYTF. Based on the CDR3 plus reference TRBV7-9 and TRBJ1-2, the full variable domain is DTGVSQNPRHKITKRGQNVTFRCDPISEHNRLYWYRQTLGQGPEFLTYFQNEAQLEKSRLLSDRFSAERPKGSFSTLEIQRTEQGDSAMYLCASSLVGARPSYGYTFGSGTRLTVV.

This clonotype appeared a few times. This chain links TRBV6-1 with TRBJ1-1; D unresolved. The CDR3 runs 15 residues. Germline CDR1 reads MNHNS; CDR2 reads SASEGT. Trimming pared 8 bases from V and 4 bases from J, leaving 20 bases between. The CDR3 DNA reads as TGTGCCAGCCAGAATCCGGGGTGGATTGTCACTGAAGCTTTCTTT. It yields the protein CASQNPGWIVTEAFF.

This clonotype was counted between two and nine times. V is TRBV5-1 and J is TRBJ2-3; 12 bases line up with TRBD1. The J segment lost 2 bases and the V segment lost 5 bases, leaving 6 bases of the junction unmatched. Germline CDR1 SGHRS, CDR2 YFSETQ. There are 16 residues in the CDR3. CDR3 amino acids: CASSGTGGANTDTQYF. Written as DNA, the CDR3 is TGCGCCAGCAGTGGGACAGGGGGCGCGAACACAGATACGCAGTATTTT. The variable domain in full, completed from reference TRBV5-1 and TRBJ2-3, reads KAGVTQTPRYLIKTRGQQVTLSCSPISGHRSVSWYQQTPGQGLQFLFEYFSETQRNKGNFPGRFSGRQFSNSRSEMNVSTLELGDSALYLCASSGTGGANTDTQYFGPGTRLTVL.

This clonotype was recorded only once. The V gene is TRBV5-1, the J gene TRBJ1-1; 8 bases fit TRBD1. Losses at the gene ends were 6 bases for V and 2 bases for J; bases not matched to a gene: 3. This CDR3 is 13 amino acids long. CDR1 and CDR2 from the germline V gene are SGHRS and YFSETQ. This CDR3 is CASNQGANTEAFF. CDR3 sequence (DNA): TGCGCCAGCAACCAGGGGGCAAACACTGAAGCTTTCTTT.

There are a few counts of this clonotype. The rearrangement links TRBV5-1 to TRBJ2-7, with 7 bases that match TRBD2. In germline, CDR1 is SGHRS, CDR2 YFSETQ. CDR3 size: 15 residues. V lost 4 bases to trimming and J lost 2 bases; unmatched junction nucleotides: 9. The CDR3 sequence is CASSRLGEGAYEQYF. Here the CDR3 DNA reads TGCGCCAGCAGCCGGTTGGGGGAGGGAGCCTACGAGCAGTACTTC.

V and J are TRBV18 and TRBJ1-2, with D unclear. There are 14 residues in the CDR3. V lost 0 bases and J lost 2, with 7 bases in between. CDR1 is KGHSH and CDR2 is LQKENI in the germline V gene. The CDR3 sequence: CASSPPWGNYGYTF. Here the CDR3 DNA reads TGTGCCAGCTCACCACCGTGGGGAAACTATGGCTACACCTTC.

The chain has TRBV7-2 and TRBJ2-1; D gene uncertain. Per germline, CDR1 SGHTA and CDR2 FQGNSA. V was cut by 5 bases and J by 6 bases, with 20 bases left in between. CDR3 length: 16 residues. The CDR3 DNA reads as TGTGCCAGCAGCCCCCTCTGGCTAGTATCCCGCAATGAGCAGTTCTTC. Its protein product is CASSPLWLVSRNEQFF.

Here the CDR3 reads CASSFGHLWETQYF. The DNA for the CDR3 is TGCGCCAGCAGCTTCGGACATCTTTGGGAGACCCAGTACTTC. The chain joins TRBV5-1 to TRBJ2-5; maybe TRBD1 (5 bases). CDR1 and CDR2 (germline): SGHRS, YFSETQ. This CDR3 is 14 amino acids long. Trimming took 2 bases from V and 5 from J, leaving 13 bases between them.

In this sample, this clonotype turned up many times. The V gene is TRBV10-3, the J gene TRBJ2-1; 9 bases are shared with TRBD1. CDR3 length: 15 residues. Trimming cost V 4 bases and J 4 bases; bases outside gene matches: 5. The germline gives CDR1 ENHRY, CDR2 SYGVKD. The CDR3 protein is CAISAAGTGYNEQFF. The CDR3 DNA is TGTGCCATCAGTGCAGCCGGGACAGGGTACAATGAGCAGTTCTTC.

CDR3 in amino acids: CSASTAMEGTISGANVLTF. The CDR3 nucleotides are TGCAGTGCTAGCACCGCTATGGAGGGAACGATCTCTGGGGCCAACGTCCTGACTTTC. V gene TRBV20-1 combines with J gene TRBJ2-6, with D possibly TRBD2 on 6 matching bases. The CDR3 has 19 amino acids. CDR1 and CDR2 (germline): DFQATT, SNEGSKA (reference sequence). V lost 3 bases, J lost 0 bases, and 21 bases lay in between.

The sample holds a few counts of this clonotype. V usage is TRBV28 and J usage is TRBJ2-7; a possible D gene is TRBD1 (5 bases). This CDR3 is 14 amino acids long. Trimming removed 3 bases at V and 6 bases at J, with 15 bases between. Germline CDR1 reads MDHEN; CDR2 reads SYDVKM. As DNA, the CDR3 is TGTGCCAGCAGTTTCCGCCCCGACAGTCCCGAGCAGTACTTC. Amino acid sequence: CASSFRPDSPEQYF.

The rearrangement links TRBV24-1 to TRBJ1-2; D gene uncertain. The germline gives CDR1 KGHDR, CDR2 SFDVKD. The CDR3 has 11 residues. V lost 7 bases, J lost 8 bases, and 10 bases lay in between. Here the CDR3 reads CATRSSGGYTF. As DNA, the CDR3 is TGTGCCACCAGGAGCTCTGGGGGCTACACCTTC.

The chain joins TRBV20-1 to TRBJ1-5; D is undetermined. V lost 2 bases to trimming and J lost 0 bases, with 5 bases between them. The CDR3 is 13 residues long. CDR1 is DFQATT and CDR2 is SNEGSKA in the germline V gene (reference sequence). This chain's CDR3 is CSARFYSNQPQHF. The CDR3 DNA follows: TGCAGTGCTAGATTCTATAGCAATCAGCCCCAGCATTTT.

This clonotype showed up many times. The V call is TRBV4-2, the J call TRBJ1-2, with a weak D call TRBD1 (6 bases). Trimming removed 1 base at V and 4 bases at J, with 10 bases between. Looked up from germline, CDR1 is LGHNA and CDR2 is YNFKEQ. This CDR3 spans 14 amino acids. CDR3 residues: CASSQVGQIYGYTF. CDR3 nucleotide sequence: TGTGCCAGCAGCCAAGTTGGACAGATCTATGGCTACACCTTC.

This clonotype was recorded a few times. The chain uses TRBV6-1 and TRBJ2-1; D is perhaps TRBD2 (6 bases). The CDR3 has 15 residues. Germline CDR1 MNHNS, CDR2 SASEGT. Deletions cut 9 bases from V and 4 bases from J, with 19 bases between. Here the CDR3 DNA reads TGTGCCAGTCGTCCGGGACTGTCTTTTTACAATGAGCAGTTCTTC. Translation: CASRPGLSFYNEQFF.

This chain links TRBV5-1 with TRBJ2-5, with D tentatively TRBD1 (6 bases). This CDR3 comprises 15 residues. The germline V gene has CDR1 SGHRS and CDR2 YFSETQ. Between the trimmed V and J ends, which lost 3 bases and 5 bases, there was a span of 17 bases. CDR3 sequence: CASSSLQQGGETQYF. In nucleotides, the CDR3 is TGCGCCAGCAGCTCCCTTCAACAGGGCGGCGAGACCCAGTACTTC.

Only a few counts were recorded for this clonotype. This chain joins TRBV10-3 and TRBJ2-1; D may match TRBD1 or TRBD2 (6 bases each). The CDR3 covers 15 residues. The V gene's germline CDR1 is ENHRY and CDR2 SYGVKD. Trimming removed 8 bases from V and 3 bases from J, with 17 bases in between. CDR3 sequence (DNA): TGTGCCATCGGGGGGCGGGACATGAGCTACAATGAGCAGTTCTTC. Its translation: CAIGGRDMSYNEQFF.

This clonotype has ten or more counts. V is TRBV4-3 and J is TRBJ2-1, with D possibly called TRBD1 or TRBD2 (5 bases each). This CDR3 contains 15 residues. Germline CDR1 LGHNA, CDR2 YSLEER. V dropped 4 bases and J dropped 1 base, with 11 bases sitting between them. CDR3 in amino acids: CASSLGTRSYNEQFF. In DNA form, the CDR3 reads TGCGCCAGCAGCCTCGGGACCAGGTCCTACAATGAGCAGTTCTTC.

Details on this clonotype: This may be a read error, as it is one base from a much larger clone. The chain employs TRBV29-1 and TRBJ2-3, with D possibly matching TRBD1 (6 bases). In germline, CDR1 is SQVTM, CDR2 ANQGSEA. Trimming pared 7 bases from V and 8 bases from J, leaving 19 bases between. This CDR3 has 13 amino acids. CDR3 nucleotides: TGCAGCGACGTGACAGGATCGTCAGCTACGCAGTATTTT. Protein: CSDVTGSSATQYF.

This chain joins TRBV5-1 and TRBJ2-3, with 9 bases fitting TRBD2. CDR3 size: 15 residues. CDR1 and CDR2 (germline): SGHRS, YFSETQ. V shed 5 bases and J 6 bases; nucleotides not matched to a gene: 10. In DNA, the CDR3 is TGCGCCAGCAGTCGAGGCCTAGCGGGAATCGATACGCAGTATTTT. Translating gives CASSRGLAGIDTQYF.

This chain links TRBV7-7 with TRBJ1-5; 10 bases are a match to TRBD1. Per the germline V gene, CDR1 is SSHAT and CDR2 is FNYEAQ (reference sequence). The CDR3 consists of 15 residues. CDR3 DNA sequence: TGTGCTAGCGACTGGGACAGGGGTGTAGATCAGCCCCAGCATTTT. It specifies CASDWDRGVDQPQHF.

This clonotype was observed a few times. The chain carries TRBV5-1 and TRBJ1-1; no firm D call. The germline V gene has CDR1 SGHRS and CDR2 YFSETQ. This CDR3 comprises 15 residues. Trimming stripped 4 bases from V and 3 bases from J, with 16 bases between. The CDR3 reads CASSIQQLMDTEAFF. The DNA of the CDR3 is TGCGCCAGCAGCATCCAACAGTTAATGGACACTGAAGCTTTCTTT.

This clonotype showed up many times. The CDR3 loop reads CASSLAFGVYEQYF. The DNA for the CDR3 is TGCGCCAGCAGCTTGGCTTTTGGGGTGTACGAGCAGTACTTC. The chain employs TRBV5-1 and TRBJ2-7, with unresolved D. There are 14 residues in the CDR3. The V and J ends lost 0 bases and 4 bases respectively, with 11 bases between them. Per the germline V gene, CDR1 is SGHRS and CDR2 is YFSETQ.

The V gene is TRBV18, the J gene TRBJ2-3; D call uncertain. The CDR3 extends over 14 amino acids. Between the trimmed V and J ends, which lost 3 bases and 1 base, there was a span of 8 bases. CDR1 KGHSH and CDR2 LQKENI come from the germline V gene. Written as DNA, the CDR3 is TGTGCCAGCTCACCCCAGACTGGCACAGATACGCAGTATTTT. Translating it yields CASSPQTGTDTQYF.

The CDR3: CASSPQGAGANVLTF. The DNA for the CDR3 is TGTGCCAGCTCACCACAGGGGGCTGGGGCCAACGTCCTGACTTTC. The V gene is TRBV18, the J gene TRBJ2-6; D might be TRBD1 (6 bases). The CDR3 is 15 residues long. Germline V gives CDR1 KGHSH, CDR2 LQKENI. Trimming pared 1 base from V and 2 bases from J, leaving 6 bases between. Supplemented by reference TRBV18 and TRBJ2-6, the full variable domain reads NAGVMQNPRHLVRRRGQEARLRCSPMKGHSHVYWYRQLPEEGLKFMVYLQKENIIDESGMPKERFSAEFPKEGPSILRIQQVVRGDSAAYFCASSPQGAGANVLTFGAGSRLTVL.

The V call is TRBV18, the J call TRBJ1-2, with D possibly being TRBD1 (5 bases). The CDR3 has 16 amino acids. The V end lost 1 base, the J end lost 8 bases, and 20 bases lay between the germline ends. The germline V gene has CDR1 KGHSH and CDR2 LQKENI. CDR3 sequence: CASSPRATAQGWGYTF. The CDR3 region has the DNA TGTGCCAGCTCACCACGAGCAACAGCTCAGGGATGGGGCTACACCTTC. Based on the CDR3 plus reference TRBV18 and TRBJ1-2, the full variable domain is NAGVMQNPRHLVRRRGQEARLRCSPMKGHSHVYWYRQLPEEGLKFMVYLQKENIIDESGMPKERFSAEFPKEGPSILRIQQVVRGDSAAYFCASSPRATAQGWGYTFGSGTRLTVV.